This TCR beta chain originates from a study of blood T cell repertoires in COVID-19. Patients from Seattle were sampled longitudinally, starting during active infection. The CDR3 spans 13 residues. With V trimmed by 8 bases and J by 8 bases, 4 bases remained unmatched. CDR1 MGHRA and CDR2 YSYEKL come from the germline V gene. Generated by immunoSEQ multiplex PCR, the TCRdb table keeps only in-frame clones and is missing some. Among 500,000 to 600,000 clones listed, about 89% were seen once. The sequenced material came from peripheral blood. The chain joins TRBV4-1 to TRBJ1-4; 11 nucleotides agree with TRBD1. The clonotype comes from a woman aged 45-60 years with COVID-19, enrolled during active disease. The CDR3 region has the DNA TGCGCCAGCCGGGACAGGGGGACAGAAAAACTGTTTTTT. This translates into CASRDRGTEKLFF.